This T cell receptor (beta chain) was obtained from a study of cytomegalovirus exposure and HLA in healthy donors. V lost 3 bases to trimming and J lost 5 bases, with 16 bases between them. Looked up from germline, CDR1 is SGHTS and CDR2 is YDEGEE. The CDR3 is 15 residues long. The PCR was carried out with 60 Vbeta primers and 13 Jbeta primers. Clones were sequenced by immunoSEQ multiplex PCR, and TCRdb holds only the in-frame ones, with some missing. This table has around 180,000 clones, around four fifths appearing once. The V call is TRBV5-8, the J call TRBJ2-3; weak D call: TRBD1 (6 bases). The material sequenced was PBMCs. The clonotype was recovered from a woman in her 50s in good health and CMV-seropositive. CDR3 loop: CASSSGTTTIDTQYF. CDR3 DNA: TGTGCCAGCAGCTCCGGGACAACAACGATAGATACGCAGTATTTT.